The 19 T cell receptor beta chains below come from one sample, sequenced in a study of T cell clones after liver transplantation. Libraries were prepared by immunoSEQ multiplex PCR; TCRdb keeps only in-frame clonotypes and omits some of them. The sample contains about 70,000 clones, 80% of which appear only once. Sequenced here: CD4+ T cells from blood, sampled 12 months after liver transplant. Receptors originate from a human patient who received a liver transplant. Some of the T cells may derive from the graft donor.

In nucleotides, the CDR3 is TGCGCCAGCAGCCTTACTAGCGGGAGGTCCACCGGGGAGCTGTTTTTT. Translating gives CASSLTSGRSTGELFF. The chain combines TRBV5-1 with TRBJ2-2; TRBD2 matches 12 bases. From germline, CDR1 is SGHRS and CDR2 YFSETQ. Trimming at V came to 4 bases and at J to 4 bases, leaving 5 bases not matched to a gene. CDR3 length: 16 residues.

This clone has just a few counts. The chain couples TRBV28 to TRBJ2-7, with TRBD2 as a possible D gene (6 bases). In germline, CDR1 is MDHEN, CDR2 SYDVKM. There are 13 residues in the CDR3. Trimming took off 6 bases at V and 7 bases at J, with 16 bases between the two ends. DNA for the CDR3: TGTGCCAGCAGCCCCGGGACTGCCTGGGAGCAGTACTTC. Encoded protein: CASSPGTAWEQYF.

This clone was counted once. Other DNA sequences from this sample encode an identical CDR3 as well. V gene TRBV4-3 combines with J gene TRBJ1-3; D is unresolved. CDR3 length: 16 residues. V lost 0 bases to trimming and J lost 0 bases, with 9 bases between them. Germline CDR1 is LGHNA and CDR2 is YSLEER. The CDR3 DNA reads TGCGCCAGCAGCCAAGATGGAACACCCTCTGGAAACACCATATATTTT. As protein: CASSQDGTPSGNTIYF.

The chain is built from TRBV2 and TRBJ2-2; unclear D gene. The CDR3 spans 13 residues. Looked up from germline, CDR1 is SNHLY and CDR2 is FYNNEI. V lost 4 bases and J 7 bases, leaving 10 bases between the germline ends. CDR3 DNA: TGTGCCAGCAGTGGACCTGGCGGCGGGGAGCTGTTTTTT. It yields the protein CASSGPGGGELFF.

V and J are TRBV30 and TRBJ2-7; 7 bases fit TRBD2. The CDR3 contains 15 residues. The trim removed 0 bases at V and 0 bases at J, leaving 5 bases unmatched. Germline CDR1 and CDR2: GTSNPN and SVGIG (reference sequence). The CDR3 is CAWSVGSGISYEQYF. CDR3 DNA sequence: TGTGCCTGGAGTGTAGGCAGCGGGATCTCCTACGAGCAGTACTTC.

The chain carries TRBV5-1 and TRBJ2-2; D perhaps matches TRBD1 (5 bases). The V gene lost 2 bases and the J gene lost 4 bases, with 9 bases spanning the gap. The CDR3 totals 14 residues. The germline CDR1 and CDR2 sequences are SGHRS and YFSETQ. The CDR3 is CASSLGVVTGELFF. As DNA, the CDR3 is TGCGCCAGCAGCTTAGGGGTGGTCACCGGGGAGCTGTTTTTT.

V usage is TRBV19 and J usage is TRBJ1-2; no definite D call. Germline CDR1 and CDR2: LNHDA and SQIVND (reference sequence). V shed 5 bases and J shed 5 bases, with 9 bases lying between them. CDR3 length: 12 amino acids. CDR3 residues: CASSRRLYGYTF. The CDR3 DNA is TGTGCCAGTAGTCGACGACTTTATGGCTACACCTTC.

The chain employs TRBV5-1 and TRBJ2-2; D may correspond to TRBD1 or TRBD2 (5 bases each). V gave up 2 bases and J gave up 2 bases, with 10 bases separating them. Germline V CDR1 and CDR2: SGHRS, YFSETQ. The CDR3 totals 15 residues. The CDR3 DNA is TGCGCCAGCAGCTTAATAGGGGACAACACCGGGGAGCTGTTTTTT. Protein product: CASSLIGDNTGELFF. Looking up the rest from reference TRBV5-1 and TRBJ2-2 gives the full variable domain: KAGVTQTPRYLIKTRGQQVTLSCSPISGHRSVSWYQQTPGQGLQFLFEYFSETQRNKGNFPGRFSGRQFSNSRSEMNVSTLELGDSALYLCASSLIGDNTGELFFGEGSRLTVL.

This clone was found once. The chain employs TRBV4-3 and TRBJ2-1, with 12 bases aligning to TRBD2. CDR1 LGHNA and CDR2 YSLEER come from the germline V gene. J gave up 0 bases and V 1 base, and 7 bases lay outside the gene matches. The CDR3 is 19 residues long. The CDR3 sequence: CASSQVTSGSVPSYNEQFF. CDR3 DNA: TGCGCCAGCAGCCAAGTGACTAGCGGGAGCGTCCCCTCCTACAATGAGCAGTTCTTC.

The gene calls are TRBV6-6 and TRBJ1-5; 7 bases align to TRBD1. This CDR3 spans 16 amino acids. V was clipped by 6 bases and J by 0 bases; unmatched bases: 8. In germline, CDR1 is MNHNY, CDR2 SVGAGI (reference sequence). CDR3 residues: CASRLGTANSNQPQHF. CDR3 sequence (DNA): TGTGCCAGCAGACTCGGGACAGCTAATAGCAATCAGCCCCAGCATTTT.

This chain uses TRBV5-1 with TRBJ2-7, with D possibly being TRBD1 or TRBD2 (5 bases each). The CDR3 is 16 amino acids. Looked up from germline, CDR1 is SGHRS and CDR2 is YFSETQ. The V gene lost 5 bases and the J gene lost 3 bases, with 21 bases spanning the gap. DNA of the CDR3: TGCGCCAGCAGTTTTGGAGGCACAGGAGGAGACTACGAGCAGTACTTC. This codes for CASSFGGTGGDYEQYF. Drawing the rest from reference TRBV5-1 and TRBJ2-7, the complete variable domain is KAGVTQTPRYLIKTRGQQVTLSCSPISGHRSVSWYQQTPGQGLQFLFEYFSETQRNKGNFPGRFSGRQFSNSRSEMNVSTLELGDSALYLCASSFGGTGGDYEQYFGPGTRLTVT.

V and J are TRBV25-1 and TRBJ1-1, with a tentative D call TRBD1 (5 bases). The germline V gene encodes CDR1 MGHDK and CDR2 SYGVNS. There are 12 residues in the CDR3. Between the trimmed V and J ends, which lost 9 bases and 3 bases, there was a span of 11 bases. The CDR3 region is CASTDSYTEAFF. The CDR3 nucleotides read TGTGCCAGTACCGACAGCTACACTGAAGCTTTCTTT.

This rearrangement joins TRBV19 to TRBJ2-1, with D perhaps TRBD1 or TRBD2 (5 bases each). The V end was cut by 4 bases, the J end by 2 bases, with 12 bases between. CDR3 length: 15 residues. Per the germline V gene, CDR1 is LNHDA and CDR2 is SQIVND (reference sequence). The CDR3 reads CASSTSPGPYNEQFF. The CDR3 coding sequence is TGTGCCAGTAGTACATCCCCGGGACCCTACAATGAGCAGTTCTTC.

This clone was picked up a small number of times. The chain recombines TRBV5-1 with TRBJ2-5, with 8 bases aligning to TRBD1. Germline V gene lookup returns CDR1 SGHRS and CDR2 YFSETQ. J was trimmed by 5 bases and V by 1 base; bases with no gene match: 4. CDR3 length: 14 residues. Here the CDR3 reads CASSLFTGGETQYF. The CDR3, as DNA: TGCGCCAGCAGCTTGTTTACAGGGGGTGAGACCCAGTACTTC.

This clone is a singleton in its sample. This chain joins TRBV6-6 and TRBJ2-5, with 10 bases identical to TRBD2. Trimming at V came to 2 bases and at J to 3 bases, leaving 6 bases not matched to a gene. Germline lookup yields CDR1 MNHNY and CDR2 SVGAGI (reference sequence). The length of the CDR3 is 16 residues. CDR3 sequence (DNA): TGTGCCAGCAGTTACCCGCCTGGACTAGCGGAAGAGACCCAGTACTTC. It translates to CASSYPPGLAEETQYF.

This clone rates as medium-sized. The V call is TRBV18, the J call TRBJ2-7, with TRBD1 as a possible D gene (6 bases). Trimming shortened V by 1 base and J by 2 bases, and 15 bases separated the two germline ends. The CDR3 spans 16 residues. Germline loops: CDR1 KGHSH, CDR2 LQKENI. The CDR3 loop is CASSPRKTGNPYEQYF. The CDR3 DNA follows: TGTGCCAGCTCACCACGTAAAACAGGGAACCCCTACGAGCAGTACTTC.

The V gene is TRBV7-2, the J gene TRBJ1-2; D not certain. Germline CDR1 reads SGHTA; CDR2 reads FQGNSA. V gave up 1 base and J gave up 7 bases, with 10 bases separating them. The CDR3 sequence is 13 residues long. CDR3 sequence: CASSLEYGVGYTF. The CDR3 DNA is TGTGCCAGCAGCTTAGAATACGGGGTTGGCTACACCTTC.

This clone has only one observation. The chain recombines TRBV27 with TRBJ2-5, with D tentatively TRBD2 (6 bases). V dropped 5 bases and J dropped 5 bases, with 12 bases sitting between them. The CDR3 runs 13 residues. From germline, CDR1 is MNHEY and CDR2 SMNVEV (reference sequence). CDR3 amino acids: CASSGKGRETQYF. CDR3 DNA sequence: TGTGCCAGCAGTGGCAAAGGGAGGGAGACCCAGTACTTC.

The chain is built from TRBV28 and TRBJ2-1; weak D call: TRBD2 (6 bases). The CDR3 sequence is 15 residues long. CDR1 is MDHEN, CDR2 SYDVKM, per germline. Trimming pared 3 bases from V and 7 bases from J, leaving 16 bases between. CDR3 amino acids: CASSFWRGGGNEQFF. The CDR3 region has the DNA TGTGCCAGCAGTTTCTGGCGGGGTGGAGGGAATGAGCAGTTCTTC.